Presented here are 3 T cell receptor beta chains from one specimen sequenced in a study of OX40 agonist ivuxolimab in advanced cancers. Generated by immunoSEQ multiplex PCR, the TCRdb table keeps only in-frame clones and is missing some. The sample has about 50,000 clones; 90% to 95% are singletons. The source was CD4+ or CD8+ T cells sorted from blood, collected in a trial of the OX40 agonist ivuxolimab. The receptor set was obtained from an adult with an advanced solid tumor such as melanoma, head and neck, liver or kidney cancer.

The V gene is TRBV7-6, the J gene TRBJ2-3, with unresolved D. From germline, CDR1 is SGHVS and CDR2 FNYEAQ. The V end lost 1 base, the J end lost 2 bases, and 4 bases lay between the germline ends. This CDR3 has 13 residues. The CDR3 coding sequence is TGTGCCAGCAGCTTAGAGACCACAGATACGCAGTATTTT. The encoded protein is CASSLETTDTQYF. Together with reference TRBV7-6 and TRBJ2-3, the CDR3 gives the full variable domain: GAGVSQSPRYKVTKRGQDVALRCDPISGHVSLYWYRQALGQGPEFLTYFNYEAQQDKSGLPNDRFSAERPEGSISTLTIQRTEQRDSAMYRCASSLETTDTQYFGPGTRLTVL.

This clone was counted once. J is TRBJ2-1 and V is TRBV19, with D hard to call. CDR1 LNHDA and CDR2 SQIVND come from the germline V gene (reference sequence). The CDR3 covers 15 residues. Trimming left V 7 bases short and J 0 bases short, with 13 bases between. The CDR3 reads CASTLEWGSYNEQFF. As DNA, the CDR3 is TGTGCCAGTACCCTAGAGTGGGGCTCCTACAATGAGCAGTTCTTC.

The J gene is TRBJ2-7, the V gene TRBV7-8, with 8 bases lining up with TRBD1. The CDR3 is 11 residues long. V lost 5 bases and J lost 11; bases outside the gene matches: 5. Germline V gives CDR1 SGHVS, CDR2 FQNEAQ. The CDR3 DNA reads TGTGCCAGCAGCCAAGGGACAGGAGAGTACTTC. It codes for CASSQGTGEYF.